The clone carrying this T cell receptor (beta chain) was counted a few times. The antigen is not known. This record belongs to a study of cytotoxic CD8 clonotypes in ibrutinib-treated CLL. Overall study context: Samples yielded averages of approximately 260,000 productive templates and tens of thousands of productive rearrangements.

Trimming cost V 0 bases and J 4 bases, with 18 bases left between them. There are 17 residues in the CDR3. Per germline, CDR1 ENHRY and CDR2 SYGVKD. Study conclusions and caveats: The study found baseline clonality above age-matched healthy donors, tracking circulating CD8+ T-cell counts.

The repertoire was sequenced with immunoSEQ multiplex PCR; TCRdb's copy has only in-frame clones and lacks some. The repertoire has over 200,000 clones, approximately 75% of them found once; the top ten carry over 9.5%. The material sequenced was PBMCs, taken after 12 months of ibrutinib treatment. The rearrangement uses TRBV10-3 and TRBJ1-2, with a tentative D call TRBD1 (5 bases). This TCR was recovered from a human donor with chronic lymphocytic leukemia. Written as DNA, the CDR3 is TGTGCCATCAGTGAGTCGTTTGGGGCAGGGTTGGTCTATGGCTACACCTTC. This sequence encodes CAISESFGAGLVYGYTF.